Below, 2 T cell receptor beta chains from the same sample are listed, as sequenced in a study of T cells in Graves' hyperthyroidism and ophthalmopathy. Amplification targeted TCR beta CDR3 regions from RNA transcripts. During a first-round RT-PCR of the TCR CDR3, the HTBI primer set was used. TCRdb redid the calling of the multiplex PCR reads with MiXCR, one entry per CDR3 protein. Of about 840,000 distinct CDR3 sequences listed, 38% were seen once; the top ten hold more than 7%. Sample: blood. These receptors all come from a man aged 18 to 29 with Graves' hyperthyroidism.

This clonotype was seen many times. V gene TRBV10-3 combines with J gene TRBJ2-6; D is undetermined. Per the germline V gene, CDR1 is ENHRY and CDR2 is SYGVKD. The CDR3 totals 15 residues. V shed 6 bases and J shed 2 bases, with 11 bases lying between them. The CDR3 DNA sequence: TGTGCCATCAGGCCGGATATAGCTGGGGCCAACGTCCTGACTTTC. Amino acid sequence: CAIRPDIAGANVLTF.

The gene calls are TRBV7-9 and TRBJ2-5, with TRBD1 matching over 9 bases. This CDR3 has 16 amino acids. Germline-derived CDR1 and CDR2 are SEHNR and FQNEAQ (reference sequence). Losses at the gene ends were 2 bases for V and 2 bases for J; bases not matched to a gene: 6. DNA for the CDR3: TGTGCCAGCAGCTTATATGTGACAGGGGGACAAGAGACCCAGTACTTC. It translates to CASSLYVTGGQETQYF.